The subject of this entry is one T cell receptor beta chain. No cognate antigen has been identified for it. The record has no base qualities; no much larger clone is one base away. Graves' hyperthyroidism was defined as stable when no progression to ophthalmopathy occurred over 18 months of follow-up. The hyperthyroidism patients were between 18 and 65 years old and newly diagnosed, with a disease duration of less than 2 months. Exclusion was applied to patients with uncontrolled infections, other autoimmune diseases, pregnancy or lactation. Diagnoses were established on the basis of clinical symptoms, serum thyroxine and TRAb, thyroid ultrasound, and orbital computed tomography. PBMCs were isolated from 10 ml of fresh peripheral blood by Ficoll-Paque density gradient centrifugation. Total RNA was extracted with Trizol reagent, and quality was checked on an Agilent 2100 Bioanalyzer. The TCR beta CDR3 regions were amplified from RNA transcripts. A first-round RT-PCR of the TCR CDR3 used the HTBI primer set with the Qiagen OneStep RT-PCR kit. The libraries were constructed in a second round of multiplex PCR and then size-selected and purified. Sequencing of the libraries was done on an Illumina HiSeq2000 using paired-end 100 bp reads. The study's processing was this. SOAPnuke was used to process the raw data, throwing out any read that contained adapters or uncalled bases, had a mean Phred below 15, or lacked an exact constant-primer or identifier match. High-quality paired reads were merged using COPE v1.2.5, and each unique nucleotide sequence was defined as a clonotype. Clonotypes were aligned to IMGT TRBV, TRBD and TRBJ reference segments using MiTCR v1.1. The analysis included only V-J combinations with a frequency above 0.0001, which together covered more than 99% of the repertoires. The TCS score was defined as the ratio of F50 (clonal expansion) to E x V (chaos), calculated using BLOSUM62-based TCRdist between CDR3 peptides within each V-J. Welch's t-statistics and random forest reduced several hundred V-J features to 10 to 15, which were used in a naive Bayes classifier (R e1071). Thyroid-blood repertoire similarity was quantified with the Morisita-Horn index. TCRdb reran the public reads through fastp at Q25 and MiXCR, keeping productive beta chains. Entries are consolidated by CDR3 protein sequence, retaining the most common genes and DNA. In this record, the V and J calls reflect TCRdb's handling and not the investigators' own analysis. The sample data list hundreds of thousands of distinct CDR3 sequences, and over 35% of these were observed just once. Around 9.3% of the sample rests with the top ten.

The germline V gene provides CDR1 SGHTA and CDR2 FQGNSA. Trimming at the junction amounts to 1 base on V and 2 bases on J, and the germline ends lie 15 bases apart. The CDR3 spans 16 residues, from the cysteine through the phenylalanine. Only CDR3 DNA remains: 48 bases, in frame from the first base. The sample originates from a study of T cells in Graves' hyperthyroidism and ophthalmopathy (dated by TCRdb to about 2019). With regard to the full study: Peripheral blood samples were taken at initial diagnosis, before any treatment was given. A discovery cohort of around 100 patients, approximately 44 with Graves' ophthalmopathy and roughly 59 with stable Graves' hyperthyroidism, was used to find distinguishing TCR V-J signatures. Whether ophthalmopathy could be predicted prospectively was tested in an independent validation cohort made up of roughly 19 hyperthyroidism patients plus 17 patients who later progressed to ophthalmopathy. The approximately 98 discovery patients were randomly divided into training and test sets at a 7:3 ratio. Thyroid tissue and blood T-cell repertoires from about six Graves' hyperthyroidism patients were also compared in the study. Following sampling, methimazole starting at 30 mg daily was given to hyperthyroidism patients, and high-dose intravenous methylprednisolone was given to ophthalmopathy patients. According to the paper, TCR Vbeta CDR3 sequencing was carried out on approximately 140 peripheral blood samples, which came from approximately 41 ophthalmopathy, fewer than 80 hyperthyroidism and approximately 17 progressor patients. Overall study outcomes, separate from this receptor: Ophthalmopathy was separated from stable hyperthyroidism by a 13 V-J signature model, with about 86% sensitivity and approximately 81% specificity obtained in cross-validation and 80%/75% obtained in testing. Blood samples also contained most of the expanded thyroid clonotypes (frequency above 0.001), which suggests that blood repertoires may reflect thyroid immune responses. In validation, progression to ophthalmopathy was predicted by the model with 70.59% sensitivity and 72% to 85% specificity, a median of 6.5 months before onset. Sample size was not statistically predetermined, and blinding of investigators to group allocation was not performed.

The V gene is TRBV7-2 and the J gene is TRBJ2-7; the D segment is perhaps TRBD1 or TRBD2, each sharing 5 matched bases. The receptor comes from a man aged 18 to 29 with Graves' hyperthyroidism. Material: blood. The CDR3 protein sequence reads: CASSLVVGRQTYEQYF. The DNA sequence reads TGTGCCAGCAGCTTAGTGGTGGGGAGACAGACCTACGAGCAGTACTTC.